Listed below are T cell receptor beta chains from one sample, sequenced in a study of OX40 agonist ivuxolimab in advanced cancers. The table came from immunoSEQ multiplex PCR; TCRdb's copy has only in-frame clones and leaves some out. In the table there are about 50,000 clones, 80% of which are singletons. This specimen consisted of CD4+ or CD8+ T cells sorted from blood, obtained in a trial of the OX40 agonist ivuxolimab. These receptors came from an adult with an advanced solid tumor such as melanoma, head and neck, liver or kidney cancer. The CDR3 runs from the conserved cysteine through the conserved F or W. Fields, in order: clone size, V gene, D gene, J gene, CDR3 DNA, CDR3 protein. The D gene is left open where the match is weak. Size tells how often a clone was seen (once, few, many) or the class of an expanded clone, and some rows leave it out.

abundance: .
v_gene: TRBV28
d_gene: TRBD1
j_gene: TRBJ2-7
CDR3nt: TGTGCCAGCAGTGAGGGACAGGCGTCCTACGAGCAGTACTTC
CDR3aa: CASSEGQASYEQYF

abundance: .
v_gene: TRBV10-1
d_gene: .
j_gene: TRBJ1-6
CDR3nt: TGCGCCGGTGCACTCGGTGGAGGGGCAAGGTCACCCCTCCACTTT
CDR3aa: CAGALGGGARSPLHF

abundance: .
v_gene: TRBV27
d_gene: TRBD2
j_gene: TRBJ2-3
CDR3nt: TGTGCCAGCAGTTCCCAGCGGGGGGGCCTGTCAGATACGCAGTATTTT
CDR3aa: CASSSQRGGLSDTQYF

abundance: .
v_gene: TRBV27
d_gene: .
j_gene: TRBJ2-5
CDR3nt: TGTGCCAGCAGCAACACCCCGTACCAAGAGACCCAGTACTTC
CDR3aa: CASSNTPYQETQYF

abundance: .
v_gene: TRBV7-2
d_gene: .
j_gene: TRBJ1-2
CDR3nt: TGTGCCAGCAACACAGGGATCTATGGCTACACCTTC
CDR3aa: CASNTGIYGYTF

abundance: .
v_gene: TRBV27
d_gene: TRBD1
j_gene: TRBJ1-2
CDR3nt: TGTGCCAGCAGTGTAAGGGGACAGCTCTATGGCTACACCTTC
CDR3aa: CASSVRGQLYGYTF

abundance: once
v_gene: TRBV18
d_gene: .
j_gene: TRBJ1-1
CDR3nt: TGTGCCAGCTCACCCGGGGGGAACACTGAAGCTTTCTTT
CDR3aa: CASSPGGNTEAFF

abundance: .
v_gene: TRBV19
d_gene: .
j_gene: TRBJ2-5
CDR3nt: TGTGCCAGTAGTCCCTCCAGGCCGGGGACCCAGTACTTC
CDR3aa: CASSPSRPGTQYF

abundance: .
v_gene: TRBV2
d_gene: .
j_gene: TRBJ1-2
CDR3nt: TGTGCCAGCGGGGGACATTATGGCTACACCTTC
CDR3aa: CASGGHYGYTF

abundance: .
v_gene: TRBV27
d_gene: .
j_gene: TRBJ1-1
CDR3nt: TGTGCCAGCAGTTTATCAGCACAGGGCCTTATGAACACTGAAGCTTTCTTT
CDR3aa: CASSLSAQGLMNTEAFF

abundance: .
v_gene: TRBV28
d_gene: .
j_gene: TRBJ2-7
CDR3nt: TGTGCCAGCAGTACCCTTAAGCGCTACGAGCAGTACTTC
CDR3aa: CASSTLKRYEQYF

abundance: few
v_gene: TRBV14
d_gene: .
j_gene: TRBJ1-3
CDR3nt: TGTGCCAGCAGCCAGGACGGCTCTGGAAACACCATATATTTT
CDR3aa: CASSQDGSGNTIYF

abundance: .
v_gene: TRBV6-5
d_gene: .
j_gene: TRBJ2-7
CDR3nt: TGTGCCAGCAGTTACCTCCTAGATTACTACGAGCAGTACTTC
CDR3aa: CASSYLLDYYEQYF

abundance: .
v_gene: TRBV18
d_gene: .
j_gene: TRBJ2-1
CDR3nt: TGTGCCAGCTCAACAGCCGCCTTCTCCTACAATGAGCAGTTCTTC
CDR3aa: CASSTAAFSYNEQFF

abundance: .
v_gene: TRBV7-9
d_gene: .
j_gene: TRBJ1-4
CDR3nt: TGTGCCAGCAGCTTAGCGGGGACATACTATGAAAAACTGTTTTTT
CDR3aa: CASSLAGTYYEKLFF

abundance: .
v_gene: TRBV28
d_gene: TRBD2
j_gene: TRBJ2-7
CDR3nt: TGTGCCAGCAGTCCCGATTTACTAGCGGGCCTTTCCTACGAGCAGTACTTC
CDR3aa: CASSPDLLAGLSYEQYF

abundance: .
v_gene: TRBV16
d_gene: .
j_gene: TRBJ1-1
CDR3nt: TGTGCCAGCAGCCCTCAGCGGTACGCTGAAGCTTTCTTT
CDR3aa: CASSPQRYAEAFF

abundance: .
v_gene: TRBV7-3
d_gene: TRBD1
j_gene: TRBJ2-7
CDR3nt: TGTGCCAGCAGCTTAGCCGGGACAGGGTACGAGCAGTACTTC
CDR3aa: CASSLAGTGYEQYF

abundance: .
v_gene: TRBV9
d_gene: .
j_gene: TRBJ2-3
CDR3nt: TGTGCCAGCAGCGTCGCAGGGAGACCACAAGATACGCAGTATTTT
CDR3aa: CASSVAGRPQDTQYF

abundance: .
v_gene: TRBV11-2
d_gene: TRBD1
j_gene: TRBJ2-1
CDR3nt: TGTGCCAGCAGCCACCGGGACAGGGGGCGAAATGAGCAGTTCTTC
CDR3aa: CASSHRDRGRNEQFF

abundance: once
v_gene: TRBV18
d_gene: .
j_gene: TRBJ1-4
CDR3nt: TGTGCCAGCTCACGGGACCTTAATGAAAAACTGTTTTTT
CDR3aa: CASSRDLNEKLFF

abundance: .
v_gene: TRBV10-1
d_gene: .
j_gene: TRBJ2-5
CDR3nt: TGCGCCAGCAGTCCTAGGCTCCAAGAGACCCAGTACTTC
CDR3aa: CASSPRLQETQYF

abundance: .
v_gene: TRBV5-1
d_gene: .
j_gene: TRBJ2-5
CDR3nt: TGCGCCAGCAGTTTAGAGGGGCGGAAAGAGACCCAGTACTTC
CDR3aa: CASSLEGRKETQYF

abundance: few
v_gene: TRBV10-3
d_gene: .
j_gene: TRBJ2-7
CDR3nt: TGTGCCACCAGGGGTGCCTACGAGCAGTACTTC
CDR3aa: CATRGAYEQYF

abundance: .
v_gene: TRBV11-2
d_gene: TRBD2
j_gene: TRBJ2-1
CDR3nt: TGTGCCAGCAGCTTAGCGAGGACTAGTCAGCAGTTCTTC
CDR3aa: CASSLARTSQQFF

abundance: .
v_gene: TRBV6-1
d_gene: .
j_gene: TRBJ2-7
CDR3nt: TGTGCCAGCAGTGAACGTAGACAGGCCTACGAGCAGTACTTC
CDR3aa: CASSERRQAYEQYF

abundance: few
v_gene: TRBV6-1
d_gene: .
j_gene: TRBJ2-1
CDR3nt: TGTGCCAGCAGTGAAGCAGGGCGCTCCTACAATGAGCAGTTCTTC
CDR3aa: CASSEAGRSYNEQFF

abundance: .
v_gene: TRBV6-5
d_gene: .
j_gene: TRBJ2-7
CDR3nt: TGTGCCAGCAGTTATCAGGGGTCGGGGTACGAGCAGTACTTC
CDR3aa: CASSYQGSGYEQYF

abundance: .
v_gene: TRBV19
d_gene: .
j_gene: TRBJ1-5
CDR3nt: TGTGCCAGTAGTATAACGGCGGGGAACCAGCCCCAGCATTTT
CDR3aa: CASSITAGNQPQHF

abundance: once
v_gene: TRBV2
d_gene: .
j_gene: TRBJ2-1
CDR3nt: TGTGCCAGCAGTGATGACGGAGACGGATACAATGAGCAGTTCTTC
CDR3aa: CASSDDGDGYNEQFF

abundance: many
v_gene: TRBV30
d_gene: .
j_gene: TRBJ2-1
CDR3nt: TGTGCCTGGAGTGTGGCGTACCAGAGCTCCTACAATGAGCAGTTCTTC
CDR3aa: CAWSVAYQSSYNEQFF

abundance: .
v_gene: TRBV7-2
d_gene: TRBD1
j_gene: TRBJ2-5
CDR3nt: TGTGCCAGCAGCATAAATAAGGGGGCCCAGGAGACCCAGTACTTC
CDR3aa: CASSINKGAQETQYF

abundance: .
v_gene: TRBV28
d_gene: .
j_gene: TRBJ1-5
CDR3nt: TGTGCCACCAAGGTGGGGCGCAATCAGCCCCAGCATTTT
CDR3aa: CATKVGRNQPQHF

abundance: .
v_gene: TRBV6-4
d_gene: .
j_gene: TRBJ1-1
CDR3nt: TGTGCCAGCAGTGACAGAGAGAACACTGAAGCTTTCTTT
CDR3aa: CASSDRENTEAFF

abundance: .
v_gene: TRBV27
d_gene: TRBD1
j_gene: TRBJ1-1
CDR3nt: TGTGCCAGCAGCTACAACGCCGGGACAGGGGGCGACACTGAAGCTTTCTTT
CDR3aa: CASSYNAGTGGDTEAFF

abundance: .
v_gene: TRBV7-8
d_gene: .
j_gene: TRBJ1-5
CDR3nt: TGTGCCAGCAGCTTAGCGGGGGGCGGCAATCAGCCCCAGCATTTT
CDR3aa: CASSLAGGGNQPQHF

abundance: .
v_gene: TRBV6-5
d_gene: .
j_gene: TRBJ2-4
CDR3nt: TGTGCCAGTCGGACCGGCAAAAACATTCAGTACTTC
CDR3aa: CASRTGKNIQYF

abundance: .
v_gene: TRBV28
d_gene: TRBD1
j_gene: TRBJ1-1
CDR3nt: TGTGCCAGCAGTTTAAACAGGGGGACTGAAGCTTTCTTT
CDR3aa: CASSLNRGTEAFF

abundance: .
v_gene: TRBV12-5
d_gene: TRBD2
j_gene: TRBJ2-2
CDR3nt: TGTGCTAGTGCCCAGTGGGGGGGGACTAGCGTCGCCGGGGAGCTGTTTTTT
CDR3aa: CASAQWGGTSVAGELFF

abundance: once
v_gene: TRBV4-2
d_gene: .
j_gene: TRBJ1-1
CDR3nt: TGTGCCAGCAGCCTCCGAACGGGCGGAAACACTGAAGCTTTCTTT
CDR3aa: CASSLRTGGNTEAFF

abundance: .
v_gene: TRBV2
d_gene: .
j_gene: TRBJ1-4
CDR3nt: TGTGCCAGCAGTTCGCAGGGAATTGGGAATCTAAAACTGTTTTTT
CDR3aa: CASSSQGIGNLKLFF

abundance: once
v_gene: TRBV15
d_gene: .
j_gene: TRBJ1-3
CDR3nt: TGTGCCACCAGCAGAGGCCGGAGGACAGAAGGAAACACCATATATTTT
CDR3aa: CATSRGRRTEGNTIYF

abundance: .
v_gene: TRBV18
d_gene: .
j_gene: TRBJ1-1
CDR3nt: TGTGCCAGCTCACCACAGGAGAACACTGAAGCTTTCTTT
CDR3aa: CASSPQENTEAFF

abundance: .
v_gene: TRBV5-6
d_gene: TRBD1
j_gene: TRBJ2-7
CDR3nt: TGTGCCAGCAGCTTGTTGGGACAGGGGTTATACGAGCAGTACTTC
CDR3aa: CASSLLGQGLYEQYF

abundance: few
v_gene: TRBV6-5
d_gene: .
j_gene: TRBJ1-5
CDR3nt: TGTGCCAGCAGTTACACCTGGGGGGTCGGTCAGCCCCAGCATTTT
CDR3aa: CASSYTWGVGQPQHF

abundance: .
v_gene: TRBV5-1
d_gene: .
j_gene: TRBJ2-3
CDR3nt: TGCGCCAGCAGCTTTATCGGGAGAGCTGCAGATACGCAGTATTTT
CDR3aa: CASSFIGRAADTQYF

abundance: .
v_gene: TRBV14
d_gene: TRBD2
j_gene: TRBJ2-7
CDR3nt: TGTGCCAGCAGCCAAGTCTTCGTTTTCCGCCCGCTCAGCGGGAGATTCCGTAAAACGAACGAGCAGTACTTC
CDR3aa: CASSQVFVFRPLSGRFRKTNEQYF

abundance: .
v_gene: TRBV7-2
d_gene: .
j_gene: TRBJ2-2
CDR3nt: TGTGCCAGCAGCTTACGTTGGGCAAGAATTTCCGGGGAGCTGTTTTTT
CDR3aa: CASSLRWARISGELFF

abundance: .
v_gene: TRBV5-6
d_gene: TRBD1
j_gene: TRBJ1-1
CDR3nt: TGTGCCAGCAGCTTGCCGGGACAGGGTCCGAACACTGAAGCTTTCTTT
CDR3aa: CASSLPGQGPNTEAFF

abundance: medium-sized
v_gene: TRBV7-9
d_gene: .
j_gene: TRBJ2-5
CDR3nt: TGTGCCAGCAGCTCCTTGAGGGCTATCCAAGAGACCCAGTACTTC
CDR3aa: CASSSLRAIQETQYF